One and the same sample provided the 18 T cell receptor beta chains below, sequenced in a study of Tregs in tolerant kidney transplant recipients. Assay: immunoSEQ multiplex PCR; the TCRdb copy retains only in-frame clones and omits some. The sample holds tens of thousands of clones; about four fifths are singletons and the top ten take approximately 4%. The sample taken for sequencing was CD4+ T cells from blood. These receptors came from a human donor in good health.

The V call is TRBV27, the J call TRBJ1-2, with D perhaps matching TRBD1 (6 bases). The CDR3 consists of 15 residues. The ends were cut back, 6 bases at V and 7 bases at J, with 21 bases in the middle. Germline-derived CDR1 and CDR2 are MNHEY and SMNVEV (reference sequence). The CDR3 here is CASSRGPGGIGGYTF. DNA of the CDR3: TGTGCCAGCAGCCGGGGGCCCGGAGGTATCGGTGGCTACACCTTC.

The chain combines TRBV6-5 with TRBJ1-1, with D possibly TRBD1 on 5 matching bases. The CDR3 totals 14 residues. Germline assignment: CDR1 MNHEY and CDR2 SVGAGI. The V end was cut by 3 bases, the J end by 4 bases, with 12 bases between. The CDR3 protein is CASSYGQGGTEAFF. The CDR3 DNA is TGTGCCAGCAGTTATGGTCAGGGAGGCACTGAAGCTTTCTTT.

The rearrangement uses TRBV9 and TRBJ1-1; D gene ambiguous. The length of the CDR3 is 14 residues. CDR1 is SGDLS, CDR2 YYNGEE, per germline. Between the trimmed V and J ends, which lost 1 base and 1 base, there was a span of 8 bases. The CDR3 loop is CASSVTQQNTEAFF. Written as DNA, the CDR3 is TGTGCCAGCAGCGTAACACAGCAGAACACTGAAGCTTTCTTT.

The chain recombines TRBV12-5 with TRBJ2-3; D is perhaps TRBD2 (6 bases). Looked up from germline, CDR1 is LGHNT and CDR2 is FRNRAP. CDR3 length: 15 residues. The V gene lost 0 bases and the J gene lost 4 bases, with 11 bases spanning the gap. In nucleotides, the CDR3 is TGTGCTAGTGGTTTGGTACTAGCAAGAGCAGATACGCAGTATTTT. Protein product: CASGLVLARADTQYF.

V and J are TRBV5-1 and TRBJ1-5; 7 positions match TRBD1. Per the germline V gene, CDR1 is SGHRS and CDR2 is YFSETQ. Trimming removed 0 bases from V and 5 bases from J; junction bases left unmatched: 11. The CDR3 spans 17 residues. For the CDR3, the DNA is TGCGCCAGCAGCTTGGCCGGGGTGACAGGGAGGGATCAGCCCCAGCATTTT. Protein product: CASSLAGVTGRDQPQHF.

CDR3 nucleotide sequence: TGTGCCAGCAGCTTAGGGACCTCGTATCTGCGCGAGACCCAGTACTTC. This encodes CASSLGTSYLRETQYF. This chain connects TRBV7-9 to TRBJ2-5, with unresolved D. The CDR3 runs to 16 residues. The V and J ends lost 1 base and 5 bases respectively, with 17 bases between them. Looked up from germline, CDR1 is SEHNR and CDR2 is FQNEAQ (reference sequence).

Relative to its sample, this clone is medium-sized (0.01 to 0.1%). The genes are TRBV6-4 and TRBJ1-1; 8 nucleotides agree with TRBD1. With 2 bases clipped from V and 3 bases from J, the junction kept 17 bases outside the gene matches. The CDR3 covers 19 residues. CDR1 and CDR2 (germline): MRHNA, SNTAGT. This CDR3 is CASSDPNPDRGKRDTEAFF. The CDR3 DNA sequence: TGTGCCAGCAGTGACCCAAACCCAGACAGGGGTAAAAGGGACACTGAAGCTTTCTTT.

This sequence joins TRBV19 and TRBJ2-1; no firm D call. The CDR3 consists of 13 residues. V lost 2 bases, J lost 10 bases, and 12 bases lay in between. Germline V gene sequence: CDR1 LNHDA, CDR2 SQIVND (reference sequence). CDR3 in amino acids: CASSISLPREQFF. Here the CDR3 DNA reads TGTGCCAGTAGTATATCTCTCCCCCGGGAGCAGTTCTTC.

The rearrangement joins TRBV7-2 to TRBJ1-2; no definite D call. This CDR3 contains 12 residues. The germline CDR1 and CDR2 sequences are SGHTA and FQGNSA. V was trimmed by 0 bases and J by 4 bases, leaving 3 bases between them. The CDR3 DNA sequence: TGTGCCAGCAGCTTAGCCTCCTATGGCTACACCTTC. Its protein product is CASSLASYGYTF.

In this sample, this clone turned up a few times. The rearrangement links TRBV18 to TRBJ1-1, with D unclear. Germline CDR1 KGHSH, CDR2 LQKENI. Trimming stripped 1 base from V and 3 bases from J, with 21 bases between. CDR3 length: 18 residues. CDR3 in amino acids: CASSPLPTPTESDTEAFF. In DNA, the CDR3 is TGTGCCAGCTCACCACTTCCCACCCCCACGGAGTCGGACACTGAAGCTTTCTTT.

The rearrangement uses TRBV4-3 and TRBJ2-2; D possibly corresponds to TRBD2 (5 bases). The CDR3 totals 16 residues. Between the trimmed V and J ends, which lost 0 bases and 4 bases, there was a span of 12 bases. Per germline, CDR1 LGHNA and CDR2 YSLEER. In DNA, the CDR3 is TGCGCCAGCAGCCAAGATCCCGGCGGAGGCACCGGGGAGCTGTTTTTT. Amino acids: CASSQDPGGGTGELFF.

Regarding this clone: Because it lacks the conserved phenylalanine or tryptophan at the end, this CDR3 is likely a read error. The limits of the CDR3 on the DNA are not certain, so only TCRdb's listed CDR3 is given. This chain connects TRBV9 to TRBJ1-5. The CDR3 comprises 12 residues, both ends counted. The V gene's germline CDR1 is SGDLS and CDR2 YYNGEE. The CDR3 reads CASSVAGGGEGY.

The chain employs TRBV7-2 and TRBJ1-2, with D unclear. The CDR3 covers 13 residues. Germline loops: CDR1 SGHTA, CDR2 FQGNSA. Deletions cut 4 bases from V and 8 bases from J, with 14 bases between. The CDR3 region is CASSSEILGGYTF. As DNA, the CDR3 is TGTGCCAGCAGCTCCGAGATTCTCGGGGGCTACACCTTC.

This chain joins TRBV7-2 and TRBJ2-1; D gene unclear. The CDR3 covers 13 residues. In germline, CDR1 is SGHTA, CDR2 FQGNSA. Trimming removed 4 bases at V and 2 bases at J, with 6 bases between. The CDR3 protein is CASSSLAYNEQFF. The CDR3, as DNA: TGTGCCAGCAGCTCCCTAGCCTACAATGAGCAGTTCTTC. Supplemented by reference TRBV7-2 and TRBJ2-1, the full variable domain reads GAGVSQSPSNKVTEKGKDVELRCDPISGHTALYWYRQSLGQGLEFLIYFQGNSAPDKSGLPSDRFSAERTGGSVSTLTIQRTQQEDSAVYLCASSSLAYNEQFFGPGTRLTVL.

The V call is TRBV11-1, the J call TRBJ2-1, with D possibly TRBD2 on 6 matching bases. The V gene lost 5 bases and the J gene lost 0 bases, with 17 bases spanning the gap. CDR1 and CDR2 from the germline V gene are SGHAT and FQDESV (reference sequence). This CDR3 is built from 17 residues. Here the CDR3 reads CASSLGGSLSSYNEQFF. Written as DNA, the CDR3 is TGTGCCAGCAGCCTGGGGGGTAGTTTAAGCTCCTACAATGAGCAGTTCTTC.

The chain links TRBV18 to TRBJ2-5, with TRBD1 matching 9 bases. Germline V gene lookup returns CDR1 KGHSH and CDR2 LQKENI. The CDR3 runs 14 residues. Trimming at V came to 2 bases and at J to 4 bases, leaving 2 bases not matched to a gene. This CDR3 is CASSPTGGGETQYF. CDR3 DNA sequence: TGTGCCAGCTCACCAACAGGGGGCGGAGAGACCCAGTACTTC.

The V and J genes are TRBV30 and TRBJ1-1; D not certain. V was shortened by 5 bases and J by 0 bases, with 7 bases between the two germline ends. This CDR3 has 12 residues. Germline V gene lookup returns CDR1 GTSNPN and CDR2 SVGIG (reference sequence). The CDR3 bases are TGTGCCTGGCAGAAGCTGAACACTGAAGCTTTCTTT. Translating gives CAWQKLNTEAFF.

Of note for this clone: Other DNA sequences in the same sample also yield this CDR3. This rearrangement joins TRBV5-4 to TRBJ1-1, with unresolved D. Trimming took off 0 bases at V and 7 bases at J, with 10 bases between the two ends. Germline V gene lookup returns CDR1 SGHNT and CDR2 YYREEE (reference sequence). The CDR3 extends over 13 amino acids. The CDR3 protein is CASSLEGLGEAFF. CDR3 coding DNA: TGTGCCAGCAGCTTGGAGGGCTTGGGTGAAGCTTTCTTT.